This T cell receptor (beta chain) was retrieved from a study of regulatory T cells in long-lasting Graves disease. About the study: Graves' patients (newly diagnosed) had been on antithyroid drugs under 3 months.

Documented time point: newly diagnosed GD, antithyroid drugs for less than 3 months. Following extraction of RNA from PBMCs, that RNA was used to make the TCR library. This clonotype has at least ten counts. Germline V CDR1 and CDR2: SGHRS, YFSETQ. This CDR3 has 14 amino acids. Trimming cost V 2 bases and J 4 bases, with 12 bases left between them. Arm-PCR of CDR3 regions and iRepertoire HTBI primers were the basis on which TCR beta libraries were built. From the multiplex PCR reads, TCRdb called clonotypes with MiXCR, one entry per CDR3 protein. This sample carries 370,000 or so distinct CDR3 sequences, 16% of them seen once, and the ten largest clones take 20%. These same records also appear under a second study, on T cells in Graves' hyperthyroidism and ophthalmopathy.

The sample here was peripheral blood mononuclear cells (PBMCs), taken at new diagnosis, from a patient treated with antithyroid drugs. The receptor was isolated from a woman under 30 with Graves disease. The gene calls are TRBV5-1 and TRBJ1-2, with D tentatively TRBD1 (6 bases). The CDR3 bases are TGCGCCAGCAGCTTTCAGGGGAAAGCCTATGGCTACACCTTC. Its translation: CASSFQGKAYGYTF.